This T cell receptor (beta chain) is drawn from a study of response to subunit inactivated influenza vaccine. About this clonotype itself: Its cognate antigen is unknown.

Points from the study as a whole: New T cells are recruited in small numbers by each seasonal influenza vaccination, according to the authors' suggestion.

The CDR3 length is 16 residues. Trimming cost V 0 bases and J 2 bases, with 13 bases left between them. CDR1 is SGHRS and CDR2 is YFSETQ in the germline V gene. Each CDR3 protein gets one entry after TCRdb re-called the RT-PCR reads with MiXCR. The data hold under 850,000 distinct CDR3 sequences, with less than 20% observed a single time. The chain carries TRBV5-1 and TRBJ2-3; tentatively, D is TRBD1 (6 bases). The clonotype originates from a man aged 45-65 years who received an inactivated influenza vaccine. The sequencing used PBMCs from blood, collected more than 4 days after vaccination. The CDR3 here is CASSLGQDFSTDTQYF. CDR3 DNA: TGCGCCAGCAGCTTGGGACAGGACTTTTCCACAGATACGCAGTATTTT.